The 8 T cell receptor beta chains below come from one sample, sequenced in a study of beta chain features in type 1 diabetes. Findings of the study overall: TCRB CDR3s were moderately but significantly shorter in Type 1 diabetes patients in all four CD4+ subsets.

The antigens for these receptors are not known. Expressed TCRB transcripts were sequenced after all isolated RNA was converted to cDNA. The assay was immunoSEQ multiplex PCR, and TCRdb's table has in-frame clones only and misses some. This repertoire shows under 850,000 clones, 13% found once; its top ten account for approximately 0.022%. The specimen was naive CD4+ T cells from blood. The receptors were sampled from a man between 18 and 29 years old with type 1 diabetes.

The chain has TRBV30 and TRBJ1-1; no reliable D call. This CDR3 comprises 13 residues. Germline V gene lookup returns CDR1 GTSNPN and CDR2 SVGIG (reference sequence). Trimming stripped 4 bases from V and 5 bases from J, with 14 bases between. Here the CDR3 DNA reads TGTGCCTGGATTGGGAGGTTTGGGACTGAAGCTTTCTTT. As protein: CAWIGRFGTEAFF.

V and J are TRBV29-1 and TRBJ2-5, with 12 bases fitting TRBD2. Germline V gene lookup returns CDR1 SQVTM and CDR2 ANQGSEA. The CDR3 has 13 residues. Germline trimming cut 5 bases from V and 5 bases from J; bases unmatched to any gene: 3. CDR3 bases: TGCAGCGTTACTAGCGGGGGGTGGGAGACCCAGTACTTC. Translated, it gives CSVTSGGWETQYF.

Comments on this clone: This sample includes further DNA sequences coding for the same CDR3. The chain carries TRBV5-1 and TRBJ2-5, with 7 bases matching TRBD1. The CDR3 is made up of 14 amino acids. The germline V gene has CDR1 SGHRS and CDR2 YFSETQ. V gave up 7 bases and J gave up 2 bases; unmatched junction bases: 8. CDR3 nucleotides: TGCGCCAGCTCCCTTGGGACAGCTCAAGAGACCCAGTACTTC. Translating gives CASSLGTAQETQYF.

The chain recombines TRBV2 with TRBJ2-3; D possibly corresponds to TRBD2 (7 bases). V was pared by 6 bases and J by 4 bases, with 17 bases between. The CDR3 totals 15 residues. Germline CDR1 is SNHLY and CDR2 is FYNNEI. In DNA, the CDR3 is TGTGCCAGCAGCGGACAGATTGGGGGGGCAGATACGCAGTATTTT. Amino acid sequence: CASSGQIGGADTQYF.

This clone was found a few times. V gene TRBV6-5 combines with J gene TRBJ2-7, with D unclear. Germline CDR1 MNHEY, CDR2 SVGAGI. Between the trimmed V and J ends, which lost 2 bases and 6 bases, there was a span of 14 bases. The CDR3 is made up of 14 amino acids. The CDR3 loop is CASSYQASLSEQYF. The CDR3 DNA reads TGTGCCAGCAGTTACCAGGCTAGTTTGAGCGAGCAGTACTTC.

This rearrangement joins TRBV2 to TRBJ2-3; perhaps TRBD2 as D (6 bases). Deletions cut 1 base from V and 2 bases from J, with 10 bases between. Germline V gives CDR1 SNHLY, CDR2 FYNNEI. CDR3 size: 15 residues. CDR3 nucleotide sequence: TGTGCCAGCAGTGAAGGACTAGGGTTCACAGATACGCAGTATTTT. Amino acid sequence: CASSEGLGFTDTQYF.

CDR3 DNA sequence: TGCAGCGTTGAACTCCGGGGGGCAGATACGCAGTATTTT. This encodes CSVELRGADTQYF. This chain links TRBV29-1 with TRBJ2-3, with 7 bases fitting TRBD2. V trimming: 2 bases; J trimming: 4 bases; junction bases outside the gene matches: 3. Germline values: CDR1 SQVTM, CDR2 ANQGSEA. CDR3 length: 13 amino acids.

This clone was found once. This sequence joins TRBV18 and TRBJ2-7; 10 bases line up with TRBD1. Per germline, CDR1 KGHSH and CDR2 LQKENI. This CDR3 spans 14 amino acids. V lost 7 bases and J lost 6; bases outside the gene matches: 9. This CDR3 is CASLSGQGIGEQYF. Here the CDR3 DNA reads TGTGCCAGCTTATCGGGACAGGGGATCGGCGAGCAGTACTTC.